This TCR beta chain comes out of a study of blood T cell repertoires in COVID-19. Profiled with immunoSEQ multiplex PCR; TCRdb holds only in-frame clones, not every one. This table holds under 200,000 clones, more than 70% found once. The V gene's germline CDR1 is SGHDN and CDR2 FVKESK. The CDR3 sequence is 14 residues long. The ends were cut back, 3 bases at V and 4 bases at J, with 12 bases in the middle. This TCR derives from a middle-aged man who had recovered from COVID-19. The chain combines TRBV14 with TRBJ1-1; D might be TRBD1 (6 bases). The source material was peripheral blood. This CDR3 is CASSQRTASTEAFF. In DNA form, the CDR3 reads TGTGCCAGCAGCCAGAGGACAGCGAGCACTGAAGCTTTCTTT.